This T cell receptor beta chain appears in the sequencing data of a study of T-cell memory formation after mild COVID-19. Study observations and caveats: That cross-reactive memory joined was suggested by some responding clones appearing in pre-infection memory. SARS-CoV-2 specificity of second-wave clones peaking day 37 was unconfirmed.

There are 16 residues in the CDR3. The germline gives CDR1 SQVTM, CDR2 ANQGSEA. Trimming took 2 bases from V and 5 from J; bases not matched to a gene: 10. TCRdb passed the 5' RACE reads through MiXCR, listing each CDR3 protein once. This table has around 420,000 distinct CDR3 sequences, roughly 26% appearing once. This clonotype was seen more than once but under ten times. No antigen is known for it. This TCR was recovered from an adult woman who had mild COVID-19 (a few samples of this study predate the infection). Cell type and time point are not known. The sequenced material came from PBMCs or a T cell subset sorted from them (not recorded which). V and J are TRBV29-1 and TRBJ2-1; 9 bases match TRBD2. The CDR3 is CSVESSPSGVNNEQFF. DNA of the CDR3: TGCAGCGTTGAATCTTCCCCTAGCGGGGTTAACAATGAGCAGTTCTTC.